This T cell receptor (beta chain) was found in a study of blood T cell repertoires in COVID-19. The overall study: Sites across the United States, Italy and Spain contributed samples from acute and convalescent COVID-19. Sample material is recorded as cDNA or gDNA derived from T cells, B-cell-depleted T cells, or PBMCs.

As processed by the authors: Reference gene primer amplification yielded estimated nucleated cell counts. Here immunoSEQ multiplex PCR was the method, and the copy in TCRdb shows in-frame clones only, minus some. V, J and clone size are those of that table, while D and trimming were read from the DNA. This sample has about half a million clones, with around 85% found just once. The V and J ends lost 4 bases and 11 bases respectively, with 18 bases between them. This CDR3 is 13 amino acids long. Germline lookup yields CDR1 SGHRS and CDR2 YFSETQ. Sequences were obtained from peripheral blood. This clonotype originated in a human donor in a cohort sampled during active COVID-19. The gene calls are TRBV5-1 and TRBJ1-2; tentative D call: TRBD1 (6 bases). The DNA for the CDR3 is TGCGCCAGCAGCCCCTCCGGTGGACAGCGATACACCTTC. Translated, it gives CASSPSGGQRYTF.